One and the same sample provided the 4 T cell receptor beta chains below, sequenced in a study of blood T cell repertoires in COVID-19. Data came from immunoSEQ multiplex PCR; TCRdb stores just in-frame clones and leaves some out. The profile shows 150,000 to 190,000 clones, about 86% of them singletons. What was sequenced was PBMCs or T cells enriched from blood (not recorded which). The receptors come from a man aged 45-65 years who had recovered from COVID-19.

This clone has just one count. The chain has TRBV19 and TRBJ2-3; maybe TRBD2 (7 bases). The CDR3 is made up of 13 amino acids. The germline CDR1 and CDR2 sequences are LNHDA and SQIVND (reference sequence). Deletions cut 8 bases from V and 4 bases from J, with 13 bases between. As DNA, the CDR3 is TGTGCCAGTCAAGGGGGGGCGCCAGATACGCAGTATTTT. Protein product: CASQGGAPDTQYF.

The rearrangement links TRBV9 to TRBJ2-1; perhaps TRBD1 as D (7 bases). Germline V gene lookup returns CDR1 SGDLS and CDR2 YYNGEE. This CDR3 region has 13 residues. The V gene lost 0 bases and the J gene lost 15 bases, with 16 bases spanning the gap. DNA of the CDR3: TGTGCCAGCAGCGTAGATCTTTCAGGGGGGCCGTTCTTC. Translation gives CASSVDLSGGPFF.

This chain joins TRBV14 and TRBJ1-4, with 8 bases that match TRBD1. The length of the CDR3 is 16 residues. Germline loops: CDR1 SGHDN, CDR2 FVKESK. V trimming: 1 base; J trimming: 2 bases; junction bases outside the gene matches: 3. CDR3 region: CASSQGTGSTNEKLFF. CDR3 nucleotide sequence: TGTGCCAGCAGCCAAGGGACAGGGTCTACTAATGAAAAACTGTTTTTT.

The genes are TRBV20-1 and TRBJ2-5; D might be TRBD2 (6 bases). The CDR3 contains 13 residues. Germline lookup yields CDR1 DFQATT and CDR2 SNEGSKA (reference sequence). Trimming removed 3 bases from V and 5 bases from J, with 13 bases in between. CDR3 DNA: TGCAGTGCTAGTAGGCAGGGAGGTGAGACCCAGTACTTC. Its protein product is CSASRQGGETQYF.